The clone carrying this TCR beta chain turned up a few times. TCRdb itself ran the RT-PCR reads through MiXCR, one entry per CDR3 protein. The table shows 900,000 to 1,000,000 distinct CDR3 sequences, with roughly 18% occurring only once. CDR1 is MGHRA, CDR2 YSYEKL, per germline. This CDR3 is built from 16 residues. V was pared by 1 base and J by 3 bases, with 16 bases between. This sample is part of a study of patients and donors after allogeneic stem cell transplantation. This TCR was sampled from a human donor who was either an allogeneic HSCT recipient or a stem cell or donor lymphocyte infusion donor (not recorded which). It is not recorded whose cells these are; they may come from a transplant donor. Sequenced material: blood, either unsorted or a sorted T cell fraction (not recorded which). This chain joins TRBV4-1 and TRBJ2-7; D could derive from TRBD1 or TRBD2 (5 bases each). The CDR3 protein is CASSQGGTAEVYEQYF. The CDR3 bases are TGCGCCAGCAGCCAAGGAGGGACGGCTGAAGTCTACGAGCAGTACTTC.